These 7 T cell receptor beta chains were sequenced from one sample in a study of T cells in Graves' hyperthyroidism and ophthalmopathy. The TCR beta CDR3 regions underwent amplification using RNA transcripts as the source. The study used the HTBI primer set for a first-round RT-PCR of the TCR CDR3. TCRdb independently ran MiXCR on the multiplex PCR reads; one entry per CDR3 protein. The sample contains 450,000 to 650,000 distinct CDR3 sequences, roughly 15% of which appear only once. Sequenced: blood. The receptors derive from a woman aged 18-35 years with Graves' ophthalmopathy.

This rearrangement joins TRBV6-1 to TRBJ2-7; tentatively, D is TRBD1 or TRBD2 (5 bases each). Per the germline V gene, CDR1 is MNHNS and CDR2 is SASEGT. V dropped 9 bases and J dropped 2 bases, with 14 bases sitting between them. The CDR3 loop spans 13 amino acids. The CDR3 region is CASEGDLTYEQYF. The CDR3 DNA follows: TGTGCCAGTGAAGGGGACCTTACCTACGAGCAGTACTTC.

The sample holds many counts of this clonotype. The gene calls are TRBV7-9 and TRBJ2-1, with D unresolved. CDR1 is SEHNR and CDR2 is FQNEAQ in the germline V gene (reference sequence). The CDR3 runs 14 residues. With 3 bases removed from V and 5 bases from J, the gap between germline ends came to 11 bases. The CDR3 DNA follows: TGTGCCAGCAGCTTCATCCAGCTCGACAATGAGCAGTTCTTC. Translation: CASSFIQLDNEQFF.

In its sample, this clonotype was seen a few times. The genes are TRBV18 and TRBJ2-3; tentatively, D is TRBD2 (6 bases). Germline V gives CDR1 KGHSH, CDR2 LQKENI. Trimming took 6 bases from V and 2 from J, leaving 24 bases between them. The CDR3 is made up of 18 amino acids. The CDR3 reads CASSRRPGTPPHTDTQYF. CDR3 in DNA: TGTGCCAGCTCGCGACGACCAGGGACTCCTCCCCACACAGATACGCAGTATTTT. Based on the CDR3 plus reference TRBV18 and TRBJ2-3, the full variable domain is NAGVMQNPRHLVRRRGQEARLRCSPMKGHSHVYWYRQLPEEGLKFMVYLQKENIIDESGMPKERFSAEFPKEGPSILRIQQVVRGDSAAYFCASSRRPGTPPHTDTQYFGPGTRLTVL.

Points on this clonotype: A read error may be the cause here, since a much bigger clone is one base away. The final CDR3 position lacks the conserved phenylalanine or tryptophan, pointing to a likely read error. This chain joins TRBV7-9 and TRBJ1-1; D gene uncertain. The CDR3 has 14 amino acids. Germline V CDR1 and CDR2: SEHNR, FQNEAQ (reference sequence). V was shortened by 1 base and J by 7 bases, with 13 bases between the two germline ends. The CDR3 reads CASSLVRAGFEAFL. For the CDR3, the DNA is TGTGCCAGCAGCTTAGTCAGAGCCGGTTTTGAAGCTTTCCTT.

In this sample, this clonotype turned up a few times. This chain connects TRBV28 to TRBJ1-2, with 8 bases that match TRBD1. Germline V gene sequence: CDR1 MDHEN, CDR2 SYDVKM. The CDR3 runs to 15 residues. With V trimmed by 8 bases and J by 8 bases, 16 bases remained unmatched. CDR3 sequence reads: CASLISEGQGVGYTF. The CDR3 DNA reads TGTGCCAGCCTTATCTCCGAAGGACAGGGCGTAGGCTACACCTTC.

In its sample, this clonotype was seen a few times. The CDR3 bases are TGCGCCAGCAGCTTGGAAGGGACAGCAAATCAGCCCCAGCATTTT. Its protein product is CASSLEGTANQPQHF. This chain uses TRBV5-1 with TRBJ1-5, with TRBD1 matching 7 bases. The junction had 4 bases not matched to a gene; V was cut back by 0 bases and J by 4 bases. The CDR3 loop spans 15 amino acids. CDR1 and CDR2 from the germline V gene are SGHRS and YFSETQ.

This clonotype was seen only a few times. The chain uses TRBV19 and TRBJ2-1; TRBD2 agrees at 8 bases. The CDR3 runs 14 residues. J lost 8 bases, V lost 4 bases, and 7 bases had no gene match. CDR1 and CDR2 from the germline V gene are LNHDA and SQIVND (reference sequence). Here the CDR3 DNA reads TGTGCCAGTAGTAGGAGCGGGGGCGTCTATGAGCAGTTCTTC. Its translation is CASSRSGGVYEQFF.